This T cell receptor beta chain was obtained from a study of tumor and adjacent non-tumor tissue in lung cancer. Study overall: Histology: 12 adenocarcinoma, 2 squamous cell carcinoma, 1 small cell lung cancer. Aged about 31 to 80 years, patients included 10 men and a few women with stage I to III disease.

Per germline, CDR1 MNHNY and CDR2 SVGAGI (reference sequence). The CDR3 covers 13 residues. RNA was extracted from bulk tissue without any cell sorting. Donors were chemotherapy-naive, newly diagnosed lung cancer surgical patients in China, August–November 2014. In the case of this clonotype: An end of the junction does not agree with germline; a read error may underlie this.

The library came from three nested PCR rounds adapted from ARM-PCR protocols. A single record per CDR3 protein comes from TCRdb applying MiXCR to the multiplex PCR reads. This sample has over 110,000 distinct CDR3 sequences, with about 71% found just once. This chain connects TRBV6-6 to TRBJ2-2, with D perhaps TRBD2 (5 bases). The clonotype was recovered from a man in his sixties with small cell lung cancer. Sequencing used lung tumor tissue. CDR3 protein: CASRLSNTGEQFF. CDR3 DNA: TGTGCCAGCAGGCTCTCGAACACCGGGGAGCAGTTTTTT.